This T cell receptor beta chain comes out of a study of breast tumors, draining lymph nodes, adjacent tissues. Samples came from axillary lymph nodes draining the breast cancer. TCRdb re-called the multiplex PCR reads with MiXCR, one entry per CDR3 protein. The sample has around 140,000 distinct CDR3 sequences, around 20% seen once; the top ten hold about 2.4%. The source of this sequence is a female donor with breast cancer. Some clones in this sample may be carry-over from other donors' samples. Sequencing was performed on axillary lymph node tissue.

CDR3 coding DNA: TGCAGCGTTGACCATCTAGCGGGAGTTGGTGAGCAGTTCTTC. Translation gives CSVDHLAGVGEQFF. The V and J genes are TRBV29-1 and TRBJ2-1, with 10 bases that match TRBD2. The CDR3 sequence is 14 residues long. Unmatched junction bases numbered 8, after V lost 3 bases and J lost 9 bases. Germline assignment: CDR1 SQVTM and CDR2 ANQGSEA.